This T cell receptor (beta chain) is from a study of T cell responses to AZD1222 COVID-19 vaccine. Notes on this clone: Its antigen is currently unknown.

This table comes from immunoSEQ multiplex PCR, and its TCRdb copy is limited to in-frame clones, with some not included. The sample has around 90,000 clones; about 93% are singletons. Study-level points and caveats: Reportedly, nearly half the spike-specific TCRs target unmutated variant regions.

The receptor was derived from an adult in good health. Sequenced material: peripheral blood, taken on day 0 of MenACWY control vaccination.

The CDR3 loop reads CASSPRGPRGERNNQPQHF. CDR3 DNA sequence: TGTGCCAGCAGCCCCAGGGGGCCTCGGGGGGAAAGAAACAATCAGCCCCAGCATTTT. This chain uses TRBV21-1 with TRBJ1-5; the DNA was not used to check the table's D call, TRBD1. TRBV21-1 is marked as a pseudogene. The CDR3 is 19 residues long.